This T cell receptor beta chain was sequenced for a study of shared clonotypes between healthy human individuals. Findings of the study overall: Shared clonotypes across all four donors exceeded non-shared ones in generation probability.

The CDR3 loop spans 15 amino acids. Trimming cost V 2 bases and J 5 bases; bases outside gene matches: 6. Germline assignment: CDR1 WNHNN and CDR2 SYGVQD (reference sequence). The repertoire was sequenced with immunoSEQ multiplex PCR; TCRdb's copy has only in-frame clones and lacks some. This sample has some 1.5 million clones; around 98% occur once, and the top ten carry 0.45%. As regards this clone: Its antigen is currently unknown.

Sequencing was done on a sample of naive CD4+ T cells sorted from blood. This sample's subset: CD45RA+ positively selected. V usage is TRBV10-1 and J usage is TRBJ2-1; 7 bases map to TRBD1. This TCR derives from a man aged 25-40 years in good health. CDR3 sequence: CASSETGTVNNEQFF. The CDR3 coding sequence is TGCGCCAGCAGTGAGACCGGGACAGTGAACAATGAGCAGTTCTTC.